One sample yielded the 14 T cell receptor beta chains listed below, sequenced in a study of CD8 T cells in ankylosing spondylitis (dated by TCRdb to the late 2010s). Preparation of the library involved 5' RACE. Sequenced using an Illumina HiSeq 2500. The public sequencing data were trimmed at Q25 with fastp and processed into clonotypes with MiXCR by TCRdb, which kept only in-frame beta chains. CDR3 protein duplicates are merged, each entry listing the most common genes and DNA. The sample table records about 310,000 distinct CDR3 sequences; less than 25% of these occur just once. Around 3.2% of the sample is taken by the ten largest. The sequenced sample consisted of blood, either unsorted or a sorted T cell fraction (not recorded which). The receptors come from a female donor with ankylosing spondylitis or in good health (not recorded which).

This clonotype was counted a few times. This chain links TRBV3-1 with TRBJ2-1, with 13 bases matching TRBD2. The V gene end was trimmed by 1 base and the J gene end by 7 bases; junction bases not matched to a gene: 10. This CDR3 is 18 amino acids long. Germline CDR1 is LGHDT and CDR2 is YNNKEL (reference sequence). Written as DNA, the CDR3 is TGTGCCAGCAGCCAAGGGGGGGGACTAGCGGGAATCGGGAATGAGCAGTTCTTC. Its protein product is CASSQGGGLAGIGNEQFF.

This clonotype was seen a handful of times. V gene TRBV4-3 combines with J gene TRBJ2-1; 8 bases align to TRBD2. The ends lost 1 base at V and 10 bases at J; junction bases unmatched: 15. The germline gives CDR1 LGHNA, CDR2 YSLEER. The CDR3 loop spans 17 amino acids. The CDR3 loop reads CASSQGSSGPKGGEQFF. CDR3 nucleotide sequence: TGCGCCAGCAGCCAAGGGTCTAGCGGGCCCAAGGGGGGGGAGCAGTTCTTC.

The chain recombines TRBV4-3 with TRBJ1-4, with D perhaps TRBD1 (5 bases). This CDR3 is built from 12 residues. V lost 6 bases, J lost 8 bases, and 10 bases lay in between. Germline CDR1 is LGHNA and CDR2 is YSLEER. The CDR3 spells CASSKGSEKLFF. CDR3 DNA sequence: TGCGCCAGCAGTAAGGGGTCGGAAAAACTGTTTTTT.

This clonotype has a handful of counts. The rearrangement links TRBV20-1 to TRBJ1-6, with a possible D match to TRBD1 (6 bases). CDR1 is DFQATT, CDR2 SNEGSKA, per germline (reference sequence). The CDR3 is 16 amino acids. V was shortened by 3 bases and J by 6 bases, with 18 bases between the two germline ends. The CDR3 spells CSASVRAGVVNSPLHF. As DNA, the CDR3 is TGCAGTGCTAGTGTTAGGGCAGGGGTCGTTAATTCACCCCTCCACTTT.

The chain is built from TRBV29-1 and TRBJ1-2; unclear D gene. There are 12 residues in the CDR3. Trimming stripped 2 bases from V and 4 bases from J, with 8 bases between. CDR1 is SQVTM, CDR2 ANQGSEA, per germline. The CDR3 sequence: CSVESPSYGYTF. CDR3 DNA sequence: TGCAGCGTTGAATCCCCCAGCTATGGCTACACCTTC.

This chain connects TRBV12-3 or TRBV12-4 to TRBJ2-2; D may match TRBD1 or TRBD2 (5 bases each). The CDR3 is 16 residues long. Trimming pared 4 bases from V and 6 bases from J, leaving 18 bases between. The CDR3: CASSSPGPRGAGELFF. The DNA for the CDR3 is TGTGCCAGCAGTTCTCCGGGACCCCGGGGCGCCGGGGAGCTGTTTTTT.

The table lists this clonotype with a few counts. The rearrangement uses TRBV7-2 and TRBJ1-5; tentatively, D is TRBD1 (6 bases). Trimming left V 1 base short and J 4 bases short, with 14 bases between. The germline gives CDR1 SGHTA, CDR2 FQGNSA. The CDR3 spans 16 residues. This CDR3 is CASSLVSTGWNQPQHF. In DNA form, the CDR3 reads TGTGCCAGCAGCTTAGTTTCGACAGGCTGGAATCAGCCCCAGCATTTT.

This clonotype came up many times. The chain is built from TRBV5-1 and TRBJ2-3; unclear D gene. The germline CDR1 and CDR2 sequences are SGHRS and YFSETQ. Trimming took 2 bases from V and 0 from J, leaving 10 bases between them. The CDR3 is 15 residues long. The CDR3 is CASSLAGRSTDTQYF. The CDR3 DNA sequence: TGCGCCAGCAGCTTAGCAGGCCGAAGCACAGATACGCAGTATTTT.

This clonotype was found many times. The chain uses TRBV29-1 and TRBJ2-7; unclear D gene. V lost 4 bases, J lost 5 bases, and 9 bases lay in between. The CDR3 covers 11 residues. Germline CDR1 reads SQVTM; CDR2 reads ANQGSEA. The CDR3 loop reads CSVATLDEQYF. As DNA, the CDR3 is TGCAGCGTTGCAACCCTGGACGAGCAGTACTTC.

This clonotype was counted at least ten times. This CDR3 reads CSGRTGSFMNTEAFF. CDR3 in DNA: TGCAGCGGGCGGACAGGATCATTCATGAACACTGAAGCTTTCTTT. The chain is built from TRBV29-1 and TRBJ1-1; TRBD1 agrees at 7 bases. The CDR3 loop spans 15 amino acids. V gave up 7 bases and J gave up 0 bases; unmatched junction bases: 11. Germline CDR1 is SQVTM and CDR2 is ANQGSEA.

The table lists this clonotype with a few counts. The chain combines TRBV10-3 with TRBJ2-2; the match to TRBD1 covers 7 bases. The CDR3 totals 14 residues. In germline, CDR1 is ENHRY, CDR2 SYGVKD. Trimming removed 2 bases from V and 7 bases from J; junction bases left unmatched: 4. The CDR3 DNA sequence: TGTGCCATCAGTGAGAGGGACAGTAACGGGGAGCTGTTTTTT. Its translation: CAISERDSNGELFF.

The CDR3 DNA sequence: TGTGCCAGCAGTTCCCAGACAGTTGAAGCTTTCTTT. Translated, it gives CASSSQTVEAFF. The gene calls are TRBV12-3 or TRBV12-4 and TRBJ1-1; maybe TRBD1 (5 bases). V was trimmed by 4 bases and J by 7 bases, leaving 10 bases between them. The CDR3 runs to 12 residues.

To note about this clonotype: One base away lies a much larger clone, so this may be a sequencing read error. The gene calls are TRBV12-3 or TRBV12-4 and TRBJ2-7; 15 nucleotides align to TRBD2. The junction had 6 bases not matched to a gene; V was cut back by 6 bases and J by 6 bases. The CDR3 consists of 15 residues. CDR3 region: CASSRTSGRVCEQYF. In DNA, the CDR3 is TGTGCCAGCAGCAGGACTAGCGGGAGGGTTTGCGAGCAGTACTTC.

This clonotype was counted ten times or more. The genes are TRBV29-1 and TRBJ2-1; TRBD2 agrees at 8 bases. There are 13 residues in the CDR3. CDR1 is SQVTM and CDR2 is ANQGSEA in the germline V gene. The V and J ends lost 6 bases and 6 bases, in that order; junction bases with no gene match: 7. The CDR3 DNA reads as TGCAGCGTCGCCGGACTAGCTCTCAATGAGCAGTTCTTC. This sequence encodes CSVAGLALNEQFF.